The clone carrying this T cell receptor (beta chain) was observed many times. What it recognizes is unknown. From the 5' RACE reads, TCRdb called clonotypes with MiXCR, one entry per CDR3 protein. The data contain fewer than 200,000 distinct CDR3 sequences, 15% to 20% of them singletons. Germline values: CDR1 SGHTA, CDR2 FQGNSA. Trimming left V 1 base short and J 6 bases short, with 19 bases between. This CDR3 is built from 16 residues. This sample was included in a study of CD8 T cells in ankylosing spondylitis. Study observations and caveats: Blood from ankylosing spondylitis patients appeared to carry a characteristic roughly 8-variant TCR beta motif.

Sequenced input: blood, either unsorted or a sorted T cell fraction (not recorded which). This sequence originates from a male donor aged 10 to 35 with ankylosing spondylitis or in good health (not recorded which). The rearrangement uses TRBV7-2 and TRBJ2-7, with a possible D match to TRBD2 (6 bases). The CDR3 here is CASSLGLVDILGEQYF. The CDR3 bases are TGTGCCAGCAGCTTAGGACTAGTAGATATACTTGGCGAGCAGTACTTC. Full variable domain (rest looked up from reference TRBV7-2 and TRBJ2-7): GAGVSQSPSNKVTEKGKDVELRCDPISGHTALYWYRQSLGQGLEFLIYFQGNSAPDKSGLPSDRFSAERTGGSVSTLTIQRTQQEDSAVYLCASSLGLVDILGEQYFGPGTRLTVT.